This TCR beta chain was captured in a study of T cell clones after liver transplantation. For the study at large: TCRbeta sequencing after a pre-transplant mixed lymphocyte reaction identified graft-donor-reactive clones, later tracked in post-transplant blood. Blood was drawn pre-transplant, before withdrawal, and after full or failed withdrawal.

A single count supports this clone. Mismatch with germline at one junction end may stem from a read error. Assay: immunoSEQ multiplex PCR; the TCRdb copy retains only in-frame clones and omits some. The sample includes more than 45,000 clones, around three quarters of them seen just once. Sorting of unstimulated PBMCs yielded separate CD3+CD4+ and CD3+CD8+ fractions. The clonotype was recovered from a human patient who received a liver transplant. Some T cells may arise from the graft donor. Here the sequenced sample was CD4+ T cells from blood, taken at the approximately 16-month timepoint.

In nucleotides, the CDR3 is TGTGCCAGCAGTGAATTGGGAGGGTTCGTCAAATTC. It is translated as CASSELGGFVKF. V gene TRBV6-1 combines with J gene TRBJ2-7, with 7 bases fitting TRBD2. The CDR3 runs to 12 residues. The germline V gene encodes CDR1 MNHNS and CDR2 SASEGT.